This T cell receptor beta chain was identified during a study of blood T cell dynamics during melanoma immunotherapy. Study as a whole: Metastatic melanoma patients received first-line pembrolizumab or nivolumab plus ipilimumab.

The CDR3 extends over 13 amino acids. Germline V gene lookup returns CDR1 MNHNS and CDR2 SASEGT. Trimming stripped 4 bases from V and 3 bases from J, with 9 bases between. The time point here: pre-treatment baseline. TCRdb's table, derived via immunoSEQ multiplex PCR, lists solely in-frame clones and lacks some. The sample lists 10,000 to 15,000 clones, 85% to 90% occurring once. This chain connects TRBV6-1 to TRBJ1-2; D is unclear. Source: blood, taken from a patient treated with checkpoint blockade. This clonotype was sampled from a human donor with melanoma. CDR3 sequence: CASSADNYYGYTF. CDR3 DNA sequence: TGTGCCAGCAGTGCGGATAACTACTATGGCTACACCTTC.